Below are 11 T cell receptor beta chains sequenced from a single sample in a study of T cells in lung cancer brain metastases. Libraries were prepared by immunoSEQ multiplex PCR; TCRdb keeps only in-frame clonotypes and omits some of them. The sample holds fewer than 5,500 clones, over 75% seen once. Input material: tumor tissue from the primary lung tumor. These receptors all stem from a woman in her forties or fifties with non-small cell lung cancer.

This rearrangement joins TRBV9 to TRBJ1-2; no firm D call. The germline CDR1 and CDR2 sequences are SGDLS and YYNGEE. Deletions cut 0 bases from V and 3 bases from J, with 12 bases between. There are 15 residues in the CDR3. The DNA of the CDR3 is TGTGCCAGCAGCGTAGAGATGGGTGAGGACTATGGCTACACCTTC. The encoded protein is CASSVEMGEDYGYTF.

The rearrangement links TRBV7-9 to TRBJ2-5; 9 bases match TRBD1. The J call may not be correct, given that the DNA end is closer to TRBJ2-7. Germline assignment: CDR1 SEHNR and CDR2 FQNEAQ (reference sequence). This CDR3 comprises 15 residues. Written as DNA, the CDR3 is TGTGCCAGCCTCCCCTCGGGGACAGGGTTCTACGAGCAGTACTTC. As protein: CASLPSGTGFYEQYF.

The chain links TRBV7-2 to TRBJ2-2; D may be TRBD2 (6 bases). Germline CDR1 SGHTA, CDR2 FQGNSA. The CDR3 has 16 amino acids. The V gene lost 0 bases and the J gene lost 4 bases, with 12 bases spanning the gap. The CDR3 DNA reads TGTGCCAGCAGCTTAGCGCGACTAGAGGTCACCGGGGAGCTGTTTTTT. It encodes CASSLARLEVTGELFF.

The V gene is TRBV4-3, the J gene TRBJ2-7, with D possibly called TRBD1 or TRBD2 (6 bases each). The CDR3 consists of 15 residues. The germline CDR1 and CDR2 sequences are LGHNA and YSLEER. V was cut by 6 bases and J by 1 base, with 16 bases left in between. CDR3 coding DNA: TGCGCCAGCAGTCGGGGGCCAGAGCGTTCCTACGAGCAGTACTTC. It codes for CASSRGPERSYEQYF.

The chain is built from TRBV19 and TRBJ2-3, with D possibly matching TRBD2 (5 bases). CDR1 and CDR2 from the germline V gene are LNHDA and SQIVND (reference sequence). Deletions cut 7 bases from V and 0 bases from J, with 11 bases between. The CDR3 runs 14 residues. CDR3 sequence: CASKRAASTDTQYF. The DNA for the CDR3 is TGTGCCAGTAAACGAGCGGCTAGCACAGATACGCAGTATTTT.

The CDR3 DNA is TGTGCCAGCAGCTTAGAGGGGCTAGCAGGTGAGCAGTTCTTC. Translating it yields CASSLEGLAGEQFF. The chain uses TRBV11-3 and TRBJ2-1; D might be TRBD1 or TRBD2, each matching 5 bases. V gave up 0 bases and J gave up 9 bases, with 12 bases separating them. Germline V gene sequence: CDR1 SGHNT, CDR2 YENEEA. CDR3 size: 14 residues.

The rearrangement joins TRBV11-2 to TRBJ2-1; D is ambiguous. Germline V gene sequence: CDR1 SGHAT, CDR2 FQNNGV. Trimming removed 1 base from V and 0 bases from J, with 13 bases in between. The CDR3 extends over 17 amino acids. The CDR3 bases are TGTGCCAGCAGCTTAGCCCCGGGCTCTAGCTCCTACAATGAGCAGTTCTTC. Its protein is CASSLAPGSSSYNEQFF. Supplemented by reference TRBV11-2 and TRBJ2-1, the full variable domain reads EAGVAQSPRYKIIEKRQSVAFWCNPISGHATLYWYQQILGQGPKLLIQFQNNGVVDDSQLPKDRFSAERLKGVDSTLKIQPAKLEDSAVYLCASSLAPGSSSYNEQFFGPGTRLTVL.

The chain employs TRBV7-9 and TRBJ2-7; tentative D call: TRBD2 (6 bases). From germline, CDR1 is SEHNR and CDR2 FQNEAQ (reference sequence). Trimming removed 0 bases from V and 5 bases from J, with 26 bases in between. This CDR3 has 19 amino acids. The CDR3 DNA reads as TGTGCCAGCAGCTTAGCCCTCGGTTGGAGGGACTCTTCCCCACACGAGCAGTACTTC. This gives the protein CASSLALGWRDSSPHEQYF.

V is TRBV2 and J is TRBJ2-1, with 11 bases aligning to TRBD2. Germline values: CDR1 SNHLY, CDR2 FYNNEI. Unmatched junction bases numbered 13, after V lost 6 bases and J lost 3 bases. The length of the CDR3 is 18 residues. This CDR3 reads CASRPGGLAGGFYNEQFF. DNA for the CDR3: TGTGCCAGCAGGCCAGGAGGATTAGCGGGAGGGTTCTACAATGAGCAGTTCTTC.

The chain is built from TRBV7-3 and TRBJ2-1, with TRBD1 matching over 9 bases. The CDR3 covers 14 residues. V gave up 4 bases and J gave up 8 bases; unmatched junction bases: 6. The germline CDR1 and CDR2 sequences are SGHTA and FQGTGA. This CDR3 reads CASSSGQGLDEQFF. In nucleotides, the CDR3 is TGTGCCAGCAGCTCGGGACAGGGTTTGGATGAGCAGTTCTTC.

The J gene is TRBJ2-7, the V gene TRBV7-9; D is ambiguous. The germline V gene encodes CDR1 SEHNR and CDR2 FQNEAQ (reference sequence). The CDR3 spans 11 residues. V was cut by 4 bases and J by 5 bases, with 6 bases left in between. CDR3 sequence: CASSSHNEQYF. DNA for the CDR3: TGTGCCAGCAGCTCACATAACGAGCAGTACTTC. Using reference TRBV7-9 and TRBJ2-7 for the parts outside the CDR3, the full variable domain is DTGVSQNPRHKITKRGQNVTFRCDPISEHNRLYWYRQTLGQGPEFLTYFQNEAQLEKSRLLSDRFSAERPKGSFSTLEIQRTEQGDSAMYLCASSSHNEQYFGPGTRLTVT.